The 32 T cell receptor beta chains given below trace back to one sample, sequenced in a study of shared clonotypes between healthy human individuals. The naive CD8 subset, CD45RO-negative cells positively selected for CCR7, excluded terminally differentiated effector memory CD45RA+ cells. This table comes from immunoSEQ multiplex PCR, and its TCRdb copy is limited to in-frame clones, with some not included. The sample holds about 2.1 million clones, around 93% seen once. Sequencing input: naive CD8+ T cells from PBMCs. Every receptor here comes from a man younger than 35 in good health. Some clones in this sample may be carry-over from other donors' samples.

The chain uses TRBV9 and TRBJ1-3; D ambiguous. CDR1 and CDR2 (germline): SGDLS, YYNGEE. V was pared by 4 bases and J by 1 base, with 9 bases between. This CDR3 region has 14 residues. DNA of the CDR3: TGTGCCAGCAGCTCCCCGGGATCTGGAAACACCATATATTTT. Translating gives CASSSPGSGNTIYF.

The rearrangement uses TRBV7-8 and TRBJ1-1, with TRBD1 matching 9 bases. The junction had 1 base not matched to a gene; V was cut back by 2 bases and J by 0 bases. This CDR3 region has 15 residues. Germline V lookup: CDR1 SGHVS, CDR2 FQNEAQ. CDR3 coding DNA: TGTGCCAGCAGCTTACACAGGGGGCTGAACACTGAAGCTTTCTTT. Protein: CASSLHRGLNTEAFF.

This clone has just a few counts. The chain employs TRBV23-1 and TRBJ1-5; D is perhaps TRBD1 (5 bases). TRBV23-1 qualifies as an ORF whose function is uncertain. CDR3 length equals 17 residues. V gave up 7 bases and J gave up 1 base, with 20 bases separating them. The CDR3 loop is CASISGPRKGSNQPQHF. The CDR3 nucleotides read TGCGCCAGCATTAGTGGCCCCCGAAAGGGGAGCAATCAGCCCCAGCATTTT.

V and J are TRBV28 and TRBJ2-1; possibly TRBD2 for D (5 bases). Trimming removed 7 bases from V and 7 bases from J, with 17 bases in between. Germline CDR1 and CDR2: MDHEN and SYDVKM. The CDR3 spans 14 residues. CDR3 sequence (DNA): TGTGCCAGCATCGGGGTGGGCGGATCAAATGAGCAGTTCTTC. The encoded protein is CASIGVGGSNEQFF.

This chain links TRBV4-2 with TRBJ2-7; maybe TRBD2 (6 bases). There are 17 residues in the CDR3. Germline loops: CDR1 LGHNA, CDR2 YNFKEQ. Trimming removed 3 bases at V and 2 bases at J, with 20 bases between. This CDR3 reads CASSQRFAGGFTYEQYF. CDR3 coding DNA: TGTGCCAGCAGCCAGAGGTTTGCTGGGGGGTTTACCTACGAGCAGTACTTC.

This chain joins TRBV4-3 and TRBJ1-5; D gene unclear. The germline V gene encodes CDR1 LGHNA and CDR2 YSLEER. CDR3 length: 14 amino acids. The V end was cut by 3 bases, the J end by 0 bases, with 6 bases between. CDR3 nucleotides: TGCGCCAGCAGCCAGGGCTTTAGCAATCAGCCCCAGCATTTT. Its translation is CASSQGFSNQPQHF.

With respect to this clone: Other nucleotide sequences from this sample produce the same CDR3. The V and J genes are TRBV7-9 and TRBJ1-1; possibly TRBD1 for D (5 bases). Germline V lookup: CDR1 SEHNR, CDR2 FQNEAQ (reference sequence). CDR3 length: 15 amino acids. The ends were cut back, 1 base at V and 2 bases at J, with 11 bases in the middle. This CDR3 is CASSLGAGLNTEAFF. As DNA, the CDR3 is TGTGCCAGCAGCTTAGGGGCGGGACTTAACACTGAAGCTTTCTTT. Variable domain in full (rest from reference TRBV7-9 and TRBJ1-1): DTGVSQNPRHKITKRGQNVTFRCDPISEHNRLYWYRQTLGQGPEFLTYFQNEAQLEKSRLLSDRFSAERPKGSFSTLEIQRTEQGDSAMYLCASSLGAGLNTEAFFGQGTRLTVV.

This chain uses TRBV4-1 with TRBJ2-7; D is ambiguous. This CDR3 region has 13 residues. Trimming took 4 bases from V and 3 from J, leaving 10 bases between them. Germline CDR1 is MGHRA and CDR2 is YSYEKL. For the CDR3, the DNA is TGCGCCAGCAGCCCCGGCGGCGACTACGAGCAGTACTTC. Translated: CASSPGGDYEQYF.

The chain is built from TRBV27 and TRBJ2-7; D is possibly TRBD1 or TRBD2 (5 bases each). Trimming took 2 bases from V and 3 from J, leaving 11 bases between them. CDR1 and CDR2 (germline): MNHEY, SMNVEV (reference sequence). There are 14 residues in the CDR3. This chain's CDR3 is CASSLSRAGYEQYF. CDR3 DNA sequence: TGTGCCAGCAGTTTAAGCAGGGCGGGCTACGAGCAGTACTTC.

The V gene is TRBV7-9, the J gene TRBJ2-7; no reliable D call. This CDR3 contains 17 residues. The V end was cut by 5 bases, the J end by 2 bases, with 22 bases between. Germline lookup yields CDR1 SEHNR and CDR2 FQNEAQ (reference sequence). This CDR3 reads CASSPLGLGPAPYEQYF. CDR3 nucleotide sequence: TGTGCCAGCAGCCCATTGGGTCTCGGTCCGGCCCCCTACGAGCAGTACTTC.

This sequence joins TRBV5-1 and TRBJ1-1; D gene uncertain. Germline CDR1 reads SGHRS; CDR2 reads YFSETQ. The CDR3 covers 15 residues. V was cut by 1 base and J by 0 bases, with 10 bases left in between. The CDR3 loop is CASSLSDLMNTEAFF. The DNA for the CDR3 is TGCGCCAGCAGCTTGAGTGATCTTATGAACACTGAAGCTTTCTTT.

The chain combines TRBV2 with TRBJ1-2; no clear D. The V end lost 6 bases, the J end lost 7 bases, and 15 bases lay between the germline ends. This CDR3 spans 13 amino acids. Germline values: CDR1 SNHLY, CDR2 FYNNEI. The CDR3 DNA reads as TGTGCCAGCAGGGGTGGCAGCGATCTTGGCTACACCTTC. The encoded protein is CASRGGSDLGYTF.

The chain couples TRBV28 to TRBJ1-4, with D possibly being TRBD1 (5 bases). V lost 5 bases and J lost 5, with 12 bases in between. Germline values: CDR1 MDHEN, CDR2 SYDVKM. The CDR3 totals 14 residues. CDR3 in DNA: TGTGCCAGCAGTCACGGATGGGGGAATGAAAAACTGTTTTTT. Translated: CASSHGWGNEKLFF.

The chain combines TRBV15 with TRBJ1-4; D uncertain. Germline-derived CDR1 and CDR2 are LNHNV and YYDKDF (reference sequence). Between the trimmed V and J ends, which lost 5 bases and 1 base, there was a span of 11 bases. The CDR3 covers 15 residues. The CDR3 DNA follows: TGTGCCACCAGCGGTCTATCCCTAACTAATGAAAAACTGTTTTTT. Its translation: CATSGLSLTNEKLFF.

The chain couples TRBV4-1 to TRBJ2-5; D might be TRBD1 (6 bases). The tail of the sequence fits TRBJ2-7 better, so the J call may be wrong. Germline V CDR1 and CDR2: MGHRA, YSYEKL. This CDR3 spans 13 amino acids. The CDR3: CASSQTDSYEQYF. CDR3 bases: TGCGCCAGCAGCCAAACGGACAGTTACGAGCAGTACTTC.

CDR3 in amino acids: CASSQDRVWTNEKLFF. The CDR3, as DNA: TGTGCCAGCAGCCAAGACAGGGTGTGGACTAATGAAAAACTGTTTTTT. J is TRBJ1-4 and V is TRBV7-9; 7 nucleotides align to TRBD1. This CDR3 has 16 amino acids. Germline V gives CDR1 SEHNR, CDR2 FQNEAQ (reference sequence). J was trimmed by 2 bases and V by 5 bases; bases with no gene match: 8.

V gene TRBV11-2 combines with J gene TRBJ1-4, with a tentative D call TRBD1 (6 bases). CDR1 is SGHAT and CDR2 is FQNNGV in the germline V gene. The CDR3 extends over 14 amino acids. Trimming left V 3 bases short and J 2 bases short, with 7 bases between. The CDR3 nucleotides read TGTGCCAGCAGCTTGGACAGCACTAATGAAAAACTGTTTTTT. It yields the protein CASSLDSTNEKLFF.

V is TRBV6-5 and J is TRBJ1-1, with no clear D. V was clipped by 0 bases and J by 5 bases, with 7 bases between them. This CDR3 has 13 amino acids. Germline CDR1 reads MNHEY; CDR2 reads SVGAGI. The DNA of the CDR3 is TGTGCCAGCAGTTACTCGGATCTTACTGAAGCTTTCTTT. Amino acid sequence: CASSYSDLTEAFF.

The J gene is TRBJ2-5, the V gene TRBV4-2; TRBD1 matches at 7 bases. J lost 2 bases, V lost 0 bases, and 12 bases had no gene match. This CDR3 has 18 amino acids. Germline V lookup: CDR1 LGHNA, CDR2 YNFKEQ. The CDR3 is CASSQEMTGRTPQETQYF. DNA of the CDR3: TGTGCCAGCAGCCAAGAAATGACAGGGCGCACCCCACAAGAGACCCAGTACTTC.

V and J are TRBV11-2 and TRBJ2-3; the match to TRBD2 covers 10 bases. CDR1 is SGHAT and CDR2 is FQNNGV in the germline V gene. CDR3 length: 16 amino acids. V was pared by 3 bases and J by 6 bases, with 9 bases of the junction left unmatched. The CDR3 DNA reads TGTGCCAGCAGCTTCCTAGCGGGAGCTGGGCCGGATACGCAGTATTTT. Translation: CASSFLAGAGPDTQYF.

J is TRBJ2-2 and V is TRBV5-1; D perhaps matches TRBD2 (7 bases). The V and J ends lost 4 bases and 0 bases respectively, with 19 bases between them. The CDR3 is made up of 18 amino acids. Germline CDR1 SGHRS, CDR2 YFSETQ. CDR3 sequence: CASSPSGGQIANTGELFF. The CDR3 coding sequence is TGCGCCAGCAGCCCCTCCGGGGGGCAGATAGCGAACACCGGGGAGCTGTTTTTT.

The chain links TRBV11-2 to TRBJ2-7, with 8 bases identical to TRBD2. Germline V gene lookup returns CDR1 SGHAT and CDR2 FQNNGV. This CDR3 has 13 residues. V lost 1 base, J lost 6 bases, and 2 bases stayed unmatched. CDR3 sequence: CASSLAGGREQYF. CDR3 nucleotides: TGTGCCAGCAGCTTAGCGGGGGGGCGCGAGCAGTACTTC. The full variable domain, in which reference TRBV11-2 and TRBJ2-7 provide the parts outside the CDR3, is EAGVAQSPRYKIIEKRQSVAFWCNPISGHATLYWYQQILGQGPKLLIQFQNNGVVDDSQLPKDRFSAERLKGVDSTLKIQPAKLEDSAVYLCASSLAGGREQYFGPGTRLTVT.

This sequence joins TRBV5-6 and TRBJ2-1; no definite D call. Trimming shortened V by 6 bases and J by 0 bases, and 13 bases separated the two germline ends. Germline CDR1 SGHDT, CDR2 YYEEEE. The CDR3 extends over 15 amino acids. CDR3 bases: TGTGCCAGCAACCCCCTCCAGAGCTCCTACAATGAGCAGTTCTTC. Residues: CASNPLQSSYNEQFF. Combining the CDR3 with reference TRBV5-6 and TRBJ2-1 gives the whole variable domain DAGVTQSPTHLIKTRGQQVTLRCSPKSGHDTVSWYQQALGQGPQFIFQYYEEEERQRGNFPDRFSGHQFPNYSSELNVNALLLGDSALYLCASNPLQSSYNEQFFGPGTRLTVL.

This chain connects TRBV19 to TRBJ2-5; 8 bases are shared with TRBD1. This CDR3 is built from 16 residues. In germline, CDR1 is LNHDA, CDR2 SQIVND (reference sequence). Losses at the gene ends were 2 bases for V and 3 bases for J; bases not matched to a gene: 8. The CDR3 loop reads CASSIIAGGEEETQYF. The DNA of the CDR3 is TGTGCCAGTAGTATAATTGCAGGGGGCGAGGAAGAGACCCAGTACTTC. The whole variable domain, filled in from reference TRBV19 and TRBJ2-5, reads DGGITQSPKYLFRKEGQNVTLSCEQNLNHDAMYWYRQDPGQGLRLIYYSQIVNDFQKGDIAEGYSVSREKKESFPLTVTSAQKNPTAFYLCASSIIAGGEEETQYFGPGTRLLVL.

V is TRBV19 and J is TRBJ1-4, with D unclear. The CDR3 loop spans 15 amino acids. Trimming removed 10 bases from V and 7 bases from J, with 22 bases in between. In germline, CDR1 is LNHDA, CDR2 SQIVND (reference sequence). DNA for the CDR3: TGTGCCACCTCAGGTGGGGAGGGTGAGAGTGAAAAACTGTTTTTT. Encoded protein: CATSGGEGESEKLFF.

The V gene is TRBV19, the J gene TRBJ2-1, with unresolved D. With 3 bases removed from V and 4 bases from J, the gap between germline ends came to 10 bases. Germline loops: CDR1 LNHDA, CDR2 SQIVND (reference sequence). The CDR3 sequence is 14 residues long. CDR3 region: CASSITKIYNEQFF. The DNA of the CDR3 is TGTGCCAGTAGTATTACCAAAATATACAATGAGCAGTTCTTC. The full variable domain, with the rest looked up from reference TRBV19 and TRBJ2-1, is DGGITQSPKYLFRKEGQNVTLSCEQNLNHDAMYWYRQDPGQGLRLIYYSQIVNDFQKGDIAEGYSVSREKKESFPLTVTSAQKNPTAFYLCASSITKIYNEQFFGPGTRLTVL.

The chain carries TRBV5-4 and TRBJ2-6, with a tentative D call TRBD1 (6 bases). Deletions cut 3 bases from V and 0 bases from J, with 10 bases between. The CDR3 runs to 16 residues. CDR1 and CDR2 from the germline V gene are SGHNT and YYREEE (reference sequence). CDR3 sequence: CASSYDRNSGANVLTF. The CDR3 nucleotides are TGTGCCAGCAGCTACGACAGGAACTCTGGGGCCAACGTCCTGACTTTC.

In DNA form, the CDR3 reads TGTGCCAGCTCGGATTATGCTGGGGGGACCTACGAGCAGTACTTC. Protein sequence: CASSDYAGGTYEQYF. The rearrangement uses TRBV27 and TRBJ2-7, with D possibly TRBD2 on 6 matching bases. Germline V CDR1 and CDR2: MNHEY, SMNVEV (reference sequence). The CDR3 sequence is 15 residues long. V gave up 8 bases and J gave up 2 bases, with 19 bases separating them.

Worth noting for this clone: Other DNA sequences in the same sample also yield this CDR3. The V gene is TRBV19, the J gene TRBJ1-2; D remains ambiguous. Germline-derived CDR1 and CDR2 are LNHDA and SQIVND (reference sequence). V was shortened by 5 bases and J by 5 bases, with 9 bases between the two germline ends. This CDR3 has 12 residues. The CDR3 DNA is TGTGCCAGTAGTTCCGGGCTTTATGGCTACACCTTC. Residues: CASSSGLYGYTF.

The V gene is TRBV5-6, the J gene TRBJ1-5, with D perhaps TRBD1 (6 bases). CDR1 is SGHDT and CDR2 is YYEEEE in the germline V gene. The length of the CDR3 is 13 residues. Between the trimmed V and J ends, which lost 4 bases and 6 bases, there was a span of 11 bases. CDR3 sequence (DNA): TGTGCCAGCAGCGCAGGGGTCGGTCAGCCCCAGCATTTT. It codes for CASSAGVGQPQHF.

The CDR3 sequence is CASSDLLTEKFHEQYF. In DNA, the CDR3 is TGTGCCAGCAGCGATTTACTGACAGAGAAATTCCACGAGCAGTACTTC. This sequence joins TRBV7-9 and TRBJ2-7, with D maybe TRBD1 (5 bases). Trimming shortened V by 5 bases and J by 5 bases, and 22 bases separated the two germline ends. This CDR3 region has 16 residues. Germline loops: CDR1 SEHNR, CDR2 FQNEAQ (reference sequence).

The chain combines TRBV27 with TRBJ2-3; D tentatively fits TRBD1 or TRBD2 (5 bases each). Trimming removed 4 bases at V and 5 bases at J, with 16 bases between. In germline, CDR1 is MNHEY, CDR2 SMNVEV (reference sequence). The CDR3 is 15 amino acids. CDR3 in DNA: TGTGCCAGCAGTTGGGGCGGCGGGTCGGTAGATACGCAGTATTTT. Residues: CASSWGGGSVDTQYF.